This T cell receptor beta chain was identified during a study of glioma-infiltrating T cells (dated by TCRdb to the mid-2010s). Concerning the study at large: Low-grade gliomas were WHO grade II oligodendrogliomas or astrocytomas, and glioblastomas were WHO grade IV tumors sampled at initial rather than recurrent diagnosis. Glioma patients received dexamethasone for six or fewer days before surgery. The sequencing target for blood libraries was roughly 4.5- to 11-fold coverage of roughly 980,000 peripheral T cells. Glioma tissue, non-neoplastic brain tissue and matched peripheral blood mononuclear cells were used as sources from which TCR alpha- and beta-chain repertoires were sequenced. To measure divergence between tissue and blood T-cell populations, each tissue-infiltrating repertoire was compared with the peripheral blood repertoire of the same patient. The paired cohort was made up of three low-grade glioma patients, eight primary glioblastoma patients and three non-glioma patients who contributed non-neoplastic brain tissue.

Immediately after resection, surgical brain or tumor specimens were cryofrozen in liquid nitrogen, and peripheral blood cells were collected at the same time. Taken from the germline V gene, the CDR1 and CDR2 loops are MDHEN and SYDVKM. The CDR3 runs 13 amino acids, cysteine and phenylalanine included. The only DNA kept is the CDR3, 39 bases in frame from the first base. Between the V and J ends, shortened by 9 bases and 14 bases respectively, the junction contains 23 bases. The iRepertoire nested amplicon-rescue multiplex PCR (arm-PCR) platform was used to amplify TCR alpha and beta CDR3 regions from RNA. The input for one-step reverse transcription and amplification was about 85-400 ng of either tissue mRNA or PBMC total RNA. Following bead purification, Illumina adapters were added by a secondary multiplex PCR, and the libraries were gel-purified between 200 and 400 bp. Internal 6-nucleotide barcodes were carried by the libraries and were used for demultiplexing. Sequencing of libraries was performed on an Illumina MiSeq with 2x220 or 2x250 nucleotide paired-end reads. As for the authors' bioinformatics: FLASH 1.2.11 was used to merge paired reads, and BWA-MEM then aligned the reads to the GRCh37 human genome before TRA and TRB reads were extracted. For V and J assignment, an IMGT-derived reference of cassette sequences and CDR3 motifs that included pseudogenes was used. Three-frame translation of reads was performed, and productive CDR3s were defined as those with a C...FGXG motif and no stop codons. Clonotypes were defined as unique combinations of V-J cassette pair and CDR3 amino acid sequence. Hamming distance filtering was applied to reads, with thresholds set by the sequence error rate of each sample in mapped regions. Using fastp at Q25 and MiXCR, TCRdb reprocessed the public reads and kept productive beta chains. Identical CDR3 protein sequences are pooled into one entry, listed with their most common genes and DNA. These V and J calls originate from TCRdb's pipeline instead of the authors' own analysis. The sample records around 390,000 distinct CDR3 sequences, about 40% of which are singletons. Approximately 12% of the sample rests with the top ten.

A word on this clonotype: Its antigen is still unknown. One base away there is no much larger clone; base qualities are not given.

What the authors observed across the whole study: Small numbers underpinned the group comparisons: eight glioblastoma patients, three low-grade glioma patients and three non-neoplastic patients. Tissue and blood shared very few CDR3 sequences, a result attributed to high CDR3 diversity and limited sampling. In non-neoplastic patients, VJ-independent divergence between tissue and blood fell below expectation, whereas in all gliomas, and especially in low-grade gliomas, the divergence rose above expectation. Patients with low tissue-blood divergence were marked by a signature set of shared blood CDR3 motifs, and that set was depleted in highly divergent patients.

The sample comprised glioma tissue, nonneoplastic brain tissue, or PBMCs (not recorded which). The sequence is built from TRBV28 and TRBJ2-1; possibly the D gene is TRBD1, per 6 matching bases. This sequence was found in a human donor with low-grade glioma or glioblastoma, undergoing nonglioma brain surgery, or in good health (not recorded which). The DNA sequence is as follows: TGTGCCAGAACCGGACAGCGCTTATCCGAGGAGTTCTTC. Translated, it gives CARTGQRLSEEFF.